This T cell receptor beta chain comes out of a study of molecular identifiers for immune sequencing clone quantification. Sorted cell numbers of about 17,000 to 1,000,000, with 10%, 30% or 50% RNA, served as input for naive CD8 libraries. The CDR3 loop spans 14 amino acids. TCRdb called the PCR reads again in MiXCR, with one record for every CDR3 protein. Of just under 650,000 distinct CDR3 sequences in the sample, 15% to 20% were seen once. About this clonotype itself: Relative to the germline gene, one junction end is altered; a read error may explain this.

This clonotype was obtained from a human donor in good health. Some libraries in this study had Jurkat cell RNA spiked in. V usage is TRBV12-3 or TRBV12-4 and J usage is TRBJ1-1, with 8 bases lining up with TRBD1. Sequencing input: naive CD8+ T cells from blood, with Jurkat cell RNA spiked in. Subset indicated: FACS-sorted CD8+CD4-CCR7+CD45RA+ naive T cells. CDR3 protein: CASNTDRVNTEAFF. Here the CDR3 DNA reads TGTGCCAGCAATACGGACAGGGTGAACACTGAAGCTTTCTTC.